The next 14 T cell receptor beta chains were all read from a single sample in a study of CD8 T cells in Susac syndrome. RNA totalling roughly 0.45 to 1 ug underwent reverse transcription with random hexamers. TCRdb fed the immunoSEQ multiplex PCR reads into MiXCR, producing one record per CDR3 protein. The table has about 120,000 distinct CDR3 sequences, roughly 94% seen once. The sequenced sample consisted of CD4+ T cells from PBMCs. The origin of the receptors is a human donor with multiple sclerosis.

This chain connects TRBV27 to TRBJ1-5, with TRBD1 as a possible D gene (6 bases). Germline lookup yields CDR1 MNHEY and CDR2 SMNVEV (reference sequence). Deletions cut 0 bases from V and 2 bases from J, with 8 bases between. CDR3 length equals 15 residues. CDR3 bases: TGTGCCAGCAGTTTATCCGGGGGCGGCAATCAGCCCCAGCATTTT. Protein sequence: CASSLSGGGNQPQHF.

The table lists this clonotype with a few counts. V is TRBV6-5 and J is TRBJ2-3, with TRBD1 matching over 7 bases. V shed 5 bases, J shed 1 base, and the junction held 3 bases outside the gene matches. CDR1 is MNHEY, CDR2 SVGAGI, per germline. This CDR3 spans 14 amino acids. The CDR3 sequence: CASSPGTGTDTQYF. The CDR3 nucleotides are TGTGCCAGCAGTCCAGGGACAGGCACAGATACGCAGTATTTT.

This chain connects TRBV15 to TRBJ1-6; D unresolved. The V gene's germline CDR1 is LNHNV and CDR2 YYDKDF (reference sequence). This CDR3 has 15 amino acids. The V gene lost 6 bases and the J gene lost 6 bases, with 15 bases spanning the gap. Written as DNA, the CDR3 is TGTGCCACCAGTACCCAGGACGCGACTAATTCACCCCTCCACTTT. Translated: CATSTQDATNSPLHF. Full variable domain (remainder filled in from reference TRBV15 and TRBJ1-6): DAMVIQNPRYQVTQFGKPVTLSCSQTLNHNVMYWYQQKSSQAPKLLFHYYDKDFNNEADTPDNFQSRRPNTSFCFLDIRSPGLGDTAMYLCATSTQDATNSPLHFGNGTRLTVT.

The gene calls are TRBV7-9 and TRBJ1-2; the D gene is possibly TRBD1 (5 bases). The V and J ends lost 1 base and 7 bases respectively, with 13 bases between them. Per the germline V gene, CDR1 is SEHNR and CDR2 is FQNEAQ (reference sequence). The CDR3 sequence is 14 residues long. CDR3: CASSLETWGRGYTF. CDR3 coding DNA: TGTGCCAGCAGCTTAGAAACGTGGGGACGTGGCTACACCTTC.

This chain connects TRBV30 to TRBJ2-2; D gene unclear. Per germline, CDR1 GTSNPN and CDR2 SVGIG (reference sequence). This CDR3 has 20 residues. Trimming shortened V by 4 bases and J by 2 bases, and 29 bases separated the two germline ends. CDR3 loop: CAWNFVPLSRVGANTGELFF. CDR3 DNA: TGTGCCTGGAATTTTGTGCCGCTTTCGCGAGTAGGAGCCAACACCGGGGAGCTGTTTTTT.

The table lists this clonotype with a few counts. The V gene is TRBV6-5, the J gene TRBJ2-1; TRBD1 is a possible D gene (5 bases). V dropped 5 bases and J dropped 7 bases, with 6 bases sitting between them. Germline lookup yields CDR1 MNHEY and CDR2 SVGAGI. The CDR3 spans 11 residues. CDR3: CASSQGNEQFF. DNA for the CDR3: TGTGCCAGCAGTCAGGGTAATGAGCAGTTCTTC.

J is TRBJ1-4 and V is TRBV7-9; 9 nucleotides match TRBD1. Germline V gives CDR1 SEHNR, CDR2 FQNEAQ (reference sequence). This CDR3 is 14 amino acids long. Trimming removed 0 bases from V and 7 bases from J; junction bases left unmatched: 0. CDR3: CASSLAGQGEKLFF. In DNA form, the CDR3 reads TGTGCCAGCAGCTTAGCGGGACAGGGTGAAAAACTGTTTTTT.

V usage is TRBV29-1 and J usage is TRBJ1-2; 12 positions agree with TRBD1. Germline loops: CDR1 SQVTM, CDR2 ANQGSEA. The CDR3 contains 13 residues. J lost 8 bases, V lost 3 bases, and 4 bases had no gene match. CDR3 DNA sequence: TGCAGCGTTGAGGGACAGGGGGCACAAGGCTACACCTTC. It is translated as CSVEGQGAQGYTF. The variable domain in full, with the rest retrieved from reference TRBV29-1 and TRBJ1-2, is SAVISQKPSRDICQRGTSLTIQCQVDSQVTMMFWYRQQPGQSLTLIATANQGSEATYESGFVIDKFPISRPNLTFSTLTVSNMSPEDSSIYLCSVEGQGAQGYTFGSGTRLTVV.

This sequence joins TRBV6-5 and TRBJ1-2; 9 positions agree with TRBD1. V gave up 2 bases and J gave up 2 bases; unmatched junction bases: 3. This CDR3 comprises 15 residues. In germline, CDR1 is MNHEY, CDR2 SVGAGI. CDR3 sequence: CASSYEGTGNYGYTF. CDR3 DNA: TGTGCCAGCAGTTACGAAGGGACAGGGAACTATGGCTACACCTTC.

The V gene is TRBV11-2, the J gene TRBJ2-3; D is possibly TRBD1 or TRBD2 (6 bases each). The CDR3 runs to 16 residues. Trimming left V 5 bases short and J 2 bases short, with 17 bases between. The germline V gene has CDR1 SGHAT and CDR2 FQNNGV. CDR3 bases: TGTGCCAGCAGCCTTCAGGGGAGGCGTGACACAGATACGCAGTATTTT. As protein: CASSLQGRRDTDTQYF.

The V and J genes are TRBV14 and TRBJ2-3; TRBD2 agrees at 8 bases. CDR1 and CDR2 from the germline V gene are SGHDN and FVKESK. There are 17 residues in the CDR3. V gave up 0 bases and J gave up 2 bases; unmatched junction bases: 7. The CDR3 region has the DNA TGTGCCAGCAGCCAAGATTGGGCGGGAGGACCCACAGATACGCAGTATTTT. Translation: CASSQDWAGGPTDTQYF. Full variable domain (outside the CDR3, taken from reference TRBV14 and TRBJ2-3): EAGVTQFPSHSVIEKGQTVTLRCDPISGHDNLYWYRRVMGKEIKFLLHFVKESKQDESGMPNNRFLAERTGGTYSTLKVQPAELEDSGVYFCASSQDWAGGPTDTQYFGPGTRLTVL.

The gene calls are TRBV19 and TRBJ2-7; possible D gene TRBD1, 5 bases. The V gene lost 6 bases and the J gene lost 1 base, with 13 bases spanning the gap. The CDR3 length is 14 residues. CDR1 is LNHDA and CDR2 is SQIVND in the germline V gene (reference sequence). This CDR3 reads CASRRAGQSYEQYF. The DNA for the CDR3 is TGTGCCAGTAGACGGGCAGGACAATCCTACGAGCAGTACTTC.

In this sample, this clonotype turned up a few times. This chain uses TRBV7-9 with TRBJ2-7; no definite D call. Trimming removed 1 base from V and 3 bases from J, with 4 bases in between. Germline loops: CDR1 SEHNR, CDR2 FQNEAQ (reference sequence). This CDR3 is 12 amino acids long. Written as DNA, the CDR3 is TGTGCCAGCAGCTTAGTAAGCTACGAGCAGTACTTC. Translation: CASSLVSYEQYF. Full variable domain (rest looked up from reference TRBV7-9 and TRBJ2-7): DTGVSQNPRHKITKRGQNVTFRCDPISEHNRLYWYRQTLGQGPEFLTYFQNEAQLEKSRLLSDRFSAERPKGSFSTLEIQRTEQGDSAMYLCASSLVSYEQYFGPGTRLTVT.

This clonotype came up once. The V call is TRBV19, the J call TRBJ1-4; D uncertain. V was trimmed by 5 bases and J by 8 bases, leaving 21 bases between them. The V gene's germline CDR1 is LNHDA and CDR2 SQIVND (reference sequence). The CDR3 consists of 16 residues. CDR3 sequence: CASSPDSGRTGEKLFF. DNA of the CDR3: TGTGCCAGTAGTCCCGATAGTGGGAGAACCGGGGAAAAACTGTTTTTT.